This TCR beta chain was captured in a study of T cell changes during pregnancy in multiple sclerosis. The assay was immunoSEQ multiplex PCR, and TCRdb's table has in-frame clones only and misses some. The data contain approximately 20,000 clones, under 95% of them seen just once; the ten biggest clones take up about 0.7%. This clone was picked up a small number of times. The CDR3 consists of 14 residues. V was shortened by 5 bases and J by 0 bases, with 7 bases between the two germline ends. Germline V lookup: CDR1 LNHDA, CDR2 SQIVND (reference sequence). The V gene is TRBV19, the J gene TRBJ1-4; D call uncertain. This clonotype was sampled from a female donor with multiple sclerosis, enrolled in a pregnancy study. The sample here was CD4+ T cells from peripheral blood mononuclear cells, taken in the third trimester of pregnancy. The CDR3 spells CASSPGATNEKLFF. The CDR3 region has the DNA TGTGCCAGTAGTCCCGGAGCAACTAATGAAAAACTGTTTTTT.